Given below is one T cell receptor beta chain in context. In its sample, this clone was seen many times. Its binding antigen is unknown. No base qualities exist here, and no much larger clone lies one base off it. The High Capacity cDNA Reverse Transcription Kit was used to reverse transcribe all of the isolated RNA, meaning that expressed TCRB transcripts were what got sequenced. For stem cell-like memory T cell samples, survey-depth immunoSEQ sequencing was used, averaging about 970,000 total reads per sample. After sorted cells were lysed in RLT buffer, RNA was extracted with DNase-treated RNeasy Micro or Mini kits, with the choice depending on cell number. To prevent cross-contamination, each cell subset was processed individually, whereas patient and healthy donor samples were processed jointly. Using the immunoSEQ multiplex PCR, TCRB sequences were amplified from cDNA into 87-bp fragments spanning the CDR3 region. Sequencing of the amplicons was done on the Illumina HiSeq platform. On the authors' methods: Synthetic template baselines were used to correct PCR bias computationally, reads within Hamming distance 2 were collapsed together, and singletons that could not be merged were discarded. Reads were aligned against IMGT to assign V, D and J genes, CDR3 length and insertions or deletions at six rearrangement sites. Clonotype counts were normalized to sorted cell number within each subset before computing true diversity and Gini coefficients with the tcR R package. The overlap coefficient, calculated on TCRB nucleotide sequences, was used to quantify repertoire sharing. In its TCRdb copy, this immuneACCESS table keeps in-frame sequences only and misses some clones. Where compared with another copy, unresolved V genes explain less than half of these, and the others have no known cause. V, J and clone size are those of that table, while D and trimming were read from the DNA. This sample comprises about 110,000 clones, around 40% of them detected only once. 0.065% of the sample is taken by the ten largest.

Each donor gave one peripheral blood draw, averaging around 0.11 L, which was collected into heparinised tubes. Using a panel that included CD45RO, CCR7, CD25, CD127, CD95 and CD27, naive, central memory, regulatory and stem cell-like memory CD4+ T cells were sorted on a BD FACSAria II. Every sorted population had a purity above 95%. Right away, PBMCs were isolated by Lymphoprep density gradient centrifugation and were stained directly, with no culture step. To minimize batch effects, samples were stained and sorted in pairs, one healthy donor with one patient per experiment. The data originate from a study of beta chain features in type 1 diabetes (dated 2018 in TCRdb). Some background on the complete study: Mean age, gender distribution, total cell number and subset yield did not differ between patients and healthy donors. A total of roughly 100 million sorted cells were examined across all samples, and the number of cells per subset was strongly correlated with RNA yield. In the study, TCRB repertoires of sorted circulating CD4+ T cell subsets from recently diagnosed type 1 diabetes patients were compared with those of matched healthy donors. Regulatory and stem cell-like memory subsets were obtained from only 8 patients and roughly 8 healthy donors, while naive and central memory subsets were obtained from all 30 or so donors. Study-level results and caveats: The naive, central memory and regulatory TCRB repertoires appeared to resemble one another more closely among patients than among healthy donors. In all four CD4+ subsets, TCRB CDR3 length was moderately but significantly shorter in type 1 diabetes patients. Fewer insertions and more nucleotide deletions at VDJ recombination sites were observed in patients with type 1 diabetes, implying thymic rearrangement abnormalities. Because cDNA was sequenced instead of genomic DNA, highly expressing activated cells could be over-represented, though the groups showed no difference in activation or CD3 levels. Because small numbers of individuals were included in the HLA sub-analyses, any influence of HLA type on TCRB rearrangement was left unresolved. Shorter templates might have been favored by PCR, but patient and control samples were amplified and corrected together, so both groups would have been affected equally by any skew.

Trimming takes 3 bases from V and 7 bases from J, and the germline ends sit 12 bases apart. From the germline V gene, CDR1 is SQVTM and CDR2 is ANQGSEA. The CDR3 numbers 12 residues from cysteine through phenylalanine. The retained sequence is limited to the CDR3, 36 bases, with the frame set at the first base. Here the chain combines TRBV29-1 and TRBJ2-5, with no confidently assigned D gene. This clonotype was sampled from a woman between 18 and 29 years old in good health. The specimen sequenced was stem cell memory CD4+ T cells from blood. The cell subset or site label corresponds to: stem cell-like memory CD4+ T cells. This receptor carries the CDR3 CSVEGSYGTQYF. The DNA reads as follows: TGCAGCGTTGAGGGCAGTTACGGGACCCAGTACTTC.